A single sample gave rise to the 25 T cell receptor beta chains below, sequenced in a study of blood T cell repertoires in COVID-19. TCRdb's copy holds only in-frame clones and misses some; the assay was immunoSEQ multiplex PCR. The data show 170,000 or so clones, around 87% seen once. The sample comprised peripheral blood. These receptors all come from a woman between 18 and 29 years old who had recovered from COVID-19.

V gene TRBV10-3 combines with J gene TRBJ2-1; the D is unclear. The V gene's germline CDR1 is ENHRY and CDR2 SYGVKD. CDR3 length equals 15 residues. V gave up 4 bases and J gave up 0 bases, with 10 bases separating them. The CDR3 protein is CAISGATSSYNEQFF. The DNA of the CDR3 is TGTGCCATCAGTGGGGCAACGAGCTCCTACAATGAGCAGTTCTTC.

CDR3 sequence (DNA): TGTGCCAGCAGTGCAGGGGGCAACGAGCAGTACTTC. Translating gives CASSAGGNEQYF. The chain employs TRBV12-3 or TRBV12-4 and TRBJ2-7, with 8 bases matching TRBD1. V shed 5 bases and J 5 bases; nucleotides not matched to a gene: 2. The CDR3 has 12 residues.

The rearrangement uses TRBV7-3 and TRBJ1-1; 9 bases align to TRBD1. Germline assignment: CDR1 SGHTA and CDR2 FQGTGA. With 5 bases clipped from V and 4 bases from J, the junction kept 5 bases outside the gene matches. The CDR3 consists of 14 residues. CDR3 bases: TGTGCCAGCAGCCCCCGGACAGGGGCCACTGAAGCTTTCTTT. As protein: CASSPRTGATEAFF. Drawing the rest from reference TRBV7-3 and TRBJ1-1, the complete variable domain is GAGVSQTPSNKVTEKGKYVELRCDPISGHTALYWYRQSLGQGPEFLIYFQGTGAADDSGLPNDRFFAVRPEGSVSTLKIQRTERGDSAVYLCASSPRTGATEAFFGQGTRLTVV.

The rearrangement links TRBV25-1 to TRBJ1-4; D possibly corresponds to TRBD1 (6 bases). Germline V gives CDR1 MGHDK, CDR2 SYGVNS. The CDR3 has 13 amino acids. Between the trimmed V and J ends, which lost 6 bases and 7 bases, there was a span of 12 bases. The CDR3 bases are TGTGCCAGCAGGGGACATAAGGGTGAAAAACTGTTTTTT. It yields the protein CASRGHKGEKLFF.

In nucleotides, the CDR3 is TGTGCCAGCAGCACAGGGCCCGAGGGTGAAAAACTGTTTTTT. This sequence encodes CASSTGPEGEKLFF. The chain has TRBV6-4 and TRBJ1-4, with TRBD1 as a possible D gene (6 bases). The germline V gene encodes CDR1 MRHNA and CDR2 SNTAGT. Trimming shortened V by 6 bases and J by 7 bases, and 15 bases separated the two germline ends. CDR3 length: 14 residues.

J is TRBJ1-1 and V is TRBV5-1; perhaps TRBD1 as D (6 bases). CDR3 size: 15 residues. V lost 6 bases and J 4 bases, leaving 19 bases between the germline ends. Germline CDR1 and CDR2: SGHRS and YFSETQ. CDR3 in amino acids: CASTDAGEFATEAFF. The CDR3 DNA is TGCGCCAGCACAGATGCAGGGGAATTTGCCACTGAAGCTTTCTTT. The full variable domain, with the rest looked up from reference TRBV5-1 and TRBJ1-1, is KAGVTQTPRYLIKTRGQQVTLSCSPISGHRSVSWYQQTPGQGLQFLFEYFSETQRNKGNFPGRFSGRQFSNSRSEMNVSTLELGDSALYLCASTDAGEFATEAFFGQGTRLTVV.

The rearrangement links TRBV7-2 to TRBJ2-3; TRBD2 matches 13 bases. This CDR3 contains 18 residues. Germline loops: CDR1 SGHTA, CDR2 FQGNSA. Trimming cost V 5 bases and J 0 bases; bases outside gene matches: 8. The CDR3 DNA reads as TGTGCCAGCAGCAAGACTAGCGGGGGGACAACTAGCACAGATACGCAGTATTTT. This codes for CASSKTSGGTTSTDTQYF.

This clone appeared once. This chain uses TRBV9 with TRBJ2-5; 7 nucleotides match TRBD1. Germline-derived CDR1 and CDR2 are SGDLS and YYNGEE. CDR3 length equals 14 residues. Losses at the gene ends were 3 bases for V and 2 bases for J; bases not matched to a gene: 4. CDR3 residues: CASSAQGPQETQYF. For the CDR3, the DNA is TGTGCCAGCAGCGCACAGGGGCCTCAAGAGACCCAGTACTTC. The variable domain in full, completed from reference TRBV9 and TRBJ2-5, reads DSGVTQTPKHLITATGQRVTLRCSPRSGDLSVYWYQQSLDQGLQFLIQYYNGEERAKGNILERFSAQQFPDLHSELNLSSLELGDSALYFCASSAQGPQETQYFGPGTRLLVL.

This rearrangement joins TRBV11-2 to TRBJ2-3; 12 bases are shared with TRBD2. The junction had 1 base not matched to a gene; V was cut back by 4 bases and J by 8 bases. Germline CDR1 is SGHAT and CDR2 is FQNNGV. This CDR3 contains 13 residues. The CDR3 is CASSSGLAGTQYF. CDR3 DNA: TGTGCCAGCAGCTCGGGACTAGCGGGTACGCAGTATTTT. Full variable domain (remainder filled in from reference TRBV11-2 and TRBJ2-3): EAGVAQSPRYKIIEKRQSVAFWCNPISGHATLYWYQQILGQGPKLLIQFQNNGVVDDSQLPKDRFSAERLKGVDSTLKIQPAKLEDSAVYLCASSSGLAGTQYFGPGTRLTVL.

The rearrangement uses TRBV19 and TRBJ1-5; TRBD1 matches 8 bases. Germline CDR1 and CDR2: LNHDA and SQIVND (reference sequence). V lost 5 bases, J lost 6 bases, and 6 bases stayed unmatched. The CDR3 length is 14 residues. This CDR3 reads CASSLQGASQPQHF. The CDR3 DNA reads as TGTGCCAGTAGTCTCCAGGGGGCTAGTCAGCCCCAGCATTTT.

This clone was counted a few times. The CDR3 DNA is TGTGCCAGCAGTGAATATAACAGCGGCACTGAAGCTTTCTTT. It codes for CASSEYNSGTEAFF. The chain is built from TRBV25-1 and TRBJ1-1; no reliable D call. This CDR3 has 14 residues. Looked up from germline, CDR1 is MGHDK and CDR2 is SYGVNS. Between the trimmed V and J ends, which lost 0 bases and 4 bases, there was a span of 9 bases.

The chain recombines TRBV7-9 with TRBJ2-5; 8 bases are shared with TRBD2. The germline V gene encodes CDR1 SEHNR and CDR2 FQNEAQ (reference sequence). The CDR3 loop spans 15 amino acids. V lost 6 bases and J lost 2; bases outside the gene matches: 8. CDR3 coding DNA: TGTGCCAGCAGAGACAGCGGGGGTTATCAAGAGACCCAGTACTTC. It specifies CASRDSGGYQETQYF. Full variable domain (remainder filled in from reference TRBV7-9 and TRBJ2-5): DTGVSQNPRHKITKRGQNVTFRCDPISEHNRLYWYRQTLGQGPEFLTYFQNEAQLEKSRLLSDRFSAERPKGSFSTLEIQRTEQGDSAMYLCASRDSGGYQETQYFGPGTRLLVL.

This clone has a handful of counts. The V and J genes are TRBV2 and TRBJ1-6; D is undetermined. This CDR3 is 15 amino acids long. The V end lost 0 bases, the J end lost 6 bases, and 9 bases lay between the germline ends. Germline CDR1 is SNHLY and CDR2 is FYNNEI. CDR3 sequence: CASSEANSFNSPLHF. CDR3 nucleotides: TGTGCCAGCAGTGAAGCAAACAGCTTTAATTCACCCCTCCACTTT.

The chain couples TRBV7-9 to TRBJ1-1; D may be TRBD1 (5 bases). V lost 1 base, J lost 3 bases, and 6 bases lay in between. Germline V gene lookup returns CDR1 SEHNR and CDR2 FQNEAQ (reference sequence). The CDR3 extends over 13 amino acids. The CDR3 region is CASSLEGHTEAFF. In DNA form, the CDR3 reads TGTGCCAGCAGCTTAGAGGGGCACACTGAAGCTTTCTTT.

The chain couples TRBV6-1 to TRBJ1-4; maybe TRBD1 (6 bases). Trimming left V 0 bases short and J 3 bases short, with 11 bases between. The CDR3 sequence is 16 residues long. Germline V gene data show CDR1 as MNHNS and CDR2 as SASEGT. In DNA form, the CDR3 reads TGTGCCAGCAGTGAAGCGACAGGCTCGGCTAATGAAAAACTGTTTTTT. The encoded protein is CASSEATGSANEKLFF.

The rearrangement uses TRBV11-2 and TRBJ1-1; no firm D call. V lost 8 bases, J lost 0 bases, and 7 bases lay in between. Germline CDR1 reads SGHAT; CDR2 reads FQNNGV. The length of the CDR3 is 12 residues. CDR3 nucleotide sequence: TGTGCCAGCGGCGGGATGAACACTGAAGCTTTCTTT. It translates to CASGGMNTEAFF.

The CDR3 bases are TGTGCCAGCAGCGTGGAACTAGCGGGATTGGAGACCCAGTACTTC. It translates to CASSVELAGLETQYF. The chain recombines TRBV7-9 with TRBJ2-5, with TRBD2 matching over 10 bases. The V gene end was trimmed by 5 bases and the J gene end by 5 bases; junction bases not matched to a gene: 8. CDR1 SEHNR and CDR2 FQNEAQ come from the germline V gene (reference sequence). The CDR3 is made up of 15 amino acids.

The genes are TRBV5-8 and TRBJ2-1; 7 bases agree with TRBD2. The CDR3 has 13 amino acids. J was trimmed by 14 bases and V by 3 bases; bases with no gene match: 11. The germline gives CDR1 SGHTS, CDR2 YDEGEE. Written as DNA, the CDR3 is TGTGCCAGCAGCTCCGTGACTAGCCCACTTAAGTTCTTC. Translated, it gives CASSSVTSPLKFF.

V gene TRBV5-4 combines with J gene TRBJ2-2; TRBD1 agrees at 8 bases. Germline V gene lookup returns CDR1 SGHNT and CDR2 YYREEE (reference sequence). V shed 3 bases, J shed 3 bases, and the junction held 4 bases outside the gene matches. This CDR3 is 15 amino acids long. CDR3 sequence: CASSSGGWDTGELFF. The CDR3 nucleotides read TGTGCCAGCAGCTCAGGGGGCTGGGACACCGGGGAGCTGTTTTTT.

Here the CDR3 reads CASSVAGGGTEAFF. The CDR3 DNA reads as TGTGCCAGCAGCGTAGCCGGGGGGGGCACTGAAGCTTTCTTT. This chain joins TRBV9 and TRBJ1-1; TRBD1 might be the D (5 bases). The V and J ends lost 0 bases and 4 bases respectively, with 10 bases between them. Germline V gene lookup returns CDR1 SGDLS and CDR2 YYNGEE. The CDR3 has 14 amino acids.

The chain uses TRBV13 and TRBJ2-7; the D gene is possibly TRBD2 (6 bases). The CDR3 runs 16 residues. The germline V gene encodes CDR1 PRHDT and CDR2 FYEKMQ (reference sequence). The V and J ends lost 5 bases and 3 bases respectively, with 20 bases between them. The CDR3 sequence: CASSQHGGSVGYEQYF. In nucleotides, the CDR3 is TGTGCCAGCAGCCAGCATGGGGGGTCGGTTGGCTACGAGCAGTACTTC.

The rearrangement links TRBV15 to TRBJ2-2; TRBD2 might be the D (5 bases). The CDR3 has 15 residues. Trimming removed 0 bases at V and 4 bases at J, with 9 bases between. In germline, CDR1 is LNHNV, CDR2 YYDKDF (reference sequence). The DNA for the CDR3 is TGTGCCACCAGCAGAGATAGAGGGTTCACCGGGGAGCTGTTTTTT. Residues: CATSRDRGFTGELFF.

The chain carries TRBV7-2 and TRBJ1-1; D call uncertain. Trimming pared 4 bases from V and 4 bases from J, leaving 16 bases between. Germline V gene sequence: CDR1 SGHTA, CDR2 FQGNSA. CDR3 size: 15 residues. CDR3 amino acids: CASSSTPRARTEAFF. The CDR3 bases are TGTGCCAGCAGCTCCACTCCCCGAGCTCGCACTGAAGCTTTCTTT.

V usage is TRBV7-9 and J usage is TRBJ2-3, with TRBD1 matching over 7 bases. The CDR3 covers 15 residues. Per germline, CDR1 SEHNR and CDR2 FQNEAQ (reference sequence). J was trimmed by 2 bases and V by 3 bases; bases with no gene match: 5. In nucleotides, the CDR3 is TGTGCCAGCAGCTTCGGGGACAGATACACAGATACGCAGTATTTT. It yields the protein CASSFGDRYTDTQYF.

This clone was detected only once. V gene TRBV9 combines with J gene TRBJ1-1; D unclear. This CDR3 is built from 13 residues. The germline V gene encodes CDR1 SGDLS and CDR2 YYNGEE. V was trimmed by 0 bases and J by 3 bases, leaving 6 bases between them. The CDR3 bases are TGTGCCAGCAGCGTAGTCGGTGACACTGAAGCTTTCTTT. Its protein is CASSVVGDTEAFF. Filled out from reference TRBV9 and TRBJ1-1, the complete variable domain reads DSGVTQTPKHLITATGQRVTLRCSPRSGDLSVYWYQQSLDQGLQFLIQYYNGEERAKGNILERFSAQQFPDLHSELNLSSLELGDSALYFCASSVVGDTEAFFGQGTRLTVV.